This paragraph reports one T cell receptor (beta chain). The V segment lost 3 bases and the J segment 2 bases; nucleotides outside the gene matches: 4. This CDR3 spans 15 amino acids. Germline CDR1 reads SGHTA; CDR2 reads FQGNSA. This specimen belongs to a study of blood T cell repertoires in COVID-19. In the study overall: Sample material is recorded as cDNA or gDNA derived from T cells, B-cell-depleted T cells, or PBMCs.

Data came from immunoSEQ multiplex PCR; TCRdb stores just in-frame clones and leaves some out. The sample lists approximately 62,000 clones, approximately 80% occurring once. The TCR comes from a man at least 80 years old with acute or convalescent COVID-19. This chain uses TRBV7-2 with TRBJ1-2, with 9 nucleotides matching TRBD1. What was sequenced was peripheral blood. The CDR3 here is CASSLGQGQNYGYTF. The CDR3 nucleotides read TGTGCCAGCAGCTTGGGACAGGGACAGAACTATGGCTACACCTTC.